These 15 T cell receptor beta chains came from one sample sequenced in a study of CXCR3-negative and CXCR3-positive naive CD8 T cells. General study findings and limits: Naive CXCR3-positive cells had TRB CDR3s more hydrophobic than those of CXCR3-negative naive cells.

No antigens are known for them. Each TRB cDNA library was prepared by 5' RACE (with UMI labels). TCRdb processed the 5' RACE reads again and assigns one entry to each CDR3 protein, with no DNA. The sample data list approximately 96,000 distinct CDR3 sequences. Source material: naive CXCR3+ CD8+ T cells from blood. Subset given: CD45RO-CCR7+CD27+CD95- naive CD8+ T cells expressing CXCR3 (TNR3+). These receptors were taken from a human donor in good health. Some clones in this sample may be carry-over from other donors' samples.

The chain couples TRBV29-1 to TRBJ2-2; without DNA, the TCRdb call of TRBD2 cannot be checked. Germline values: CDR1 SQVTM, CDR2 ANQGSEA. CDR3 length: 16 amino acids. The chain's CDR3 is CSVEDFTGRGTGELFF.

V gene TRBV28 combines with J gene TRBJ1-2; TCRdb's D call of TRBD1 is untestable without DNA. CDR1 and CDR2 (germline): MDHEN, SYDVKM. This CDR3 has 14 residues. CDR3 amino acids: CASSQAGGSDGYTF.

This rearrangement joins TRBV10-3 to TRBJ2-7; the TRBD1 assignment by TCRdb is unverifiable without DNA. The length of the CDR3 is 12 residues. CDR1 ENHRY and CDR2 SYGVKD come from the germline V gene. CDR3 residues: CAISEGVQEQYF.

This sequence joins TRBV7-9 and TRBJ2-1; TCRdb names TRBD1, which stays unverified in the absence of DNA. The CDR3 consists of 15 residues. Germline CDR1 and CDR2: SEHNR and FQNEAQ (reference sequence). CDR3 residues: CASSSPEGGWDEQFF.

The CDR3: CASSKASGGAYEQFF. This chain joins TRBV21-1 and TRBJ2-1; TCRdb gives TRBD2 as the D gene, but with no DNA this cannot be confirmed. TRBV21-1 is a listed pseudogene. This CDR3 has 15 residues.

This rearrangement joins TRBV7-2 to TRBJ1-1; the TRBD1 assignment by TCRdb is unverifiable without DNA. Per germline, CDR1 SGHTA and CDR2 FQGNSA. This CDR3 is built from 16 residues. The CDR3 is CASSPITGGLNTEAFF.

The gene calls are TRBV27 and TRBJ2-3; the TCRdb D gene call, TRBD2, has no DNA to confirm it. Germline lookup yields CDR1 MNHEY and CDR2 SMNVEV (reference sequence). The CDR3 has 18 residues. The CDR3 is CASSKRLAGGTRTDTQYF.

The V call is TRBV20-1, the J call TRBJ2-4. Per germline, CDR1 DFQATT and CDR2 SNEGSKA (reference sequence). This CDR3 has 14 amino acids. CDR3 amino acids: CSAFEFGLENIQYF.

The chain is built from TRBV19 and TRBJ1-1; checking the TCRdb D call of TRBD1 is not possible without DNA. From germline, CDR1 is LNHDA and CDR2 SQIVND (reference sequence). This CDR3 contains 13 residues. The CDR3 spells CASSIAGSTEAFF.

V usage is TRBV20-1 and J usage is TRBJ2-5. The CDR3 runs to 16 residues. Germline values: CDR1 DFQATT, CDR2 SNEGSKA (reference sequence). The CDR3 here is CSARGQNLFPQETQYF.

The chain employs TRBV7-9 and TRBJ2-3; TCRdb lists TRBD2, though no DNA is available to test this call. Germline CDR1 SEHNR, CDR2 FQNEAQ (reference sequence). The CDR3 runs 16 residues. CDR3 protein: CASRPSRGEGTDTQYF.

The chain combines TRBV7-9 with TRBJ2-5; as DNA is missing, the TRBD2 call by TCRdb cannot be tested. Germline lookup yields CDR1 SEHNR and CDR2 FQNEAQ (reference sequence). The CDR3 runs to 15 residues. CDR3 in amino acids: CASSGHRYPQETQYF.

The chain has TRBV29-1 and TRBJ2-7; TCRdb picks TRBD1, but there is no DNA to check that call. Germline CDR1 reads SQVTM; CDR2 reads ANQGSEA. This CDR3 region has 13 residues. CDR3 region: CSVEEGASYEQYF.

The chain couples TRBV20-1 to TRBJ2-1. This CDR3 region has 12 residues. From germline, CDR1 is DFQATT and CDR2 SNEGSKA (reference sequence). CDR3 sequence: CSARYSYNEQFF.

V is TRBV6-6 and J is TRBJ1-2. The CDR3 sequence is 16 residues long. Germline CDR1 is MNHNY and CDR2 is SVGAGI (reference sequence). The CDR3 loop reads CASSYSNSKNNYGYTF.